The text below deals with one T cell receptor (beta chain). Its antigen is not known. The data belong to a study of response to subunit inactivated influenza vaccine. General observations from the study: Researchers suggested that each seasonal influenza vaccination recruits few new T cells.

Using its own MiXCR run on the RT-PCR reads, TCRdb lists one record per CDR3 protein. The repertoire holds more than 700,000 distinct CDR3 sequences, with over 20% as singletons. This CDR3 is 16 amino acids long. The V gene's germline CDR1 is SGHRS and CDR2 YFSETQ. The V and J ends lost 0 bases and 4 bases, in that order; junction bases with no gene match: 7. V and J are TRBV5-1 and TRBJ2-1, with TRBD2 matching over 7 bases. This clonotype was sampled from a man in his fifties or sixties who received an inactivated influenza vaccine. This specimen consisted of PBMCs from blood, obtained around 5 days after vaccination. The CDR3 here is CASSLELATGYNEQFF. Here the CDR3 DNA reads TGCGCCAGCAGCTTGGAACTAGCGACGGGATACAATGAGCAGTTCTTC.